The 8 T cell receptor beta chains given below trace back to one sample, sequenced in a study of radiotherapy plus CTLA-4 blockade in lung cancer. Profiling relied on immunoSEQ multiplex PCR, and the TCRdb table lists in-frame clones only, not all of them. The sample consists of tens of thousands of clones, around 77% of them appearing once. Source: peripheral blood, taken from a patient treated with radiotherapy plus ipilimumab. Every receptor here comes from a human donor with non-small cell lung cancer whose response to radiotherapy plus ipilimumab could not be evaluated.

V is TRBV5-4 and J is TRBJ1-2; 8 nucleotides agree with TRBD1. The CDR3 has 14 amino acids. Germline V gene sequence: CDR1 SGHNT, CDR2 YYREEE (reference sequence). V gave up 4 bases and J gave up 4 bases; unmatched junction bases: 6. The CDR3: CASSADREGYGYTF. CDR3 DNA sequence: TGTGCCAGCAGCGCGGACAGGGAAGGCTATGGCTACACCTTC. Full variable domain (outside the CDR3, taken from reference TRBV5-4 and TRBJ1-2): ETGVTQSPTHLIKTRGQQVTLRCSSQSGHNTVSWYQQALGQGPQFIFQYYREEENGRGNFPPRFSGLQFPNYSSELNVNALELDDSALYLCASSADREGYGYTFGSGTRLTVV.

This clone occurred once. V and J are TRBV7-2 and TRBJ2-2; TRBD2 matches at 8 bases. The CDR3 covers 15 residues. Germline V gene data show CDR1 as SGHTA and CDR2 as FQGNSA. With 5 bases clipped from V and 5 bases from J, the junction kept 7 bases outside the gene matches. The CDR3 region is CASSPLAESTGELFF. The CDR3 coding sequence is TGTGCCAGCAGCCCACTAGCGGAGAGTACCGGGGAGCTGTTTTTT.

The chain links TRBV5-6 to TRBJ1-1; D not certain. This CDR3 has 15 residues. V shed 4 bases and J shed 4 bases, with 17 bases lying between them. Germline V gene data show CDR1 as SGHDT and CDR2 as YYEEEE. In DNA form, the CDR3 reads TGTGCCAGCAGCCCGGGTTCACTCTTGGTCACTGAAGCTTTCTTT. This encodes CASSPGSLLVTEAFF.

This chain's CDR3 is CASSYSPEKPYEQYF. In DNA, the CDR3 is TGTGCCAGCAGTTACTCGCCGGAGAAGCCCTACGAGCAGTACTTC. The chain recombines TRBV6-6 with TRBJ2-5, with D hard to call. TRBJ2-7 matches the DNA end more closely, so the J call is doubtful. The CDR3 is 15 residues long. Germline V gene data show CDR1 as MNHNY and CDR2 as SVGAGI (reference sequence).

This sequence joins TRBV4-1 and TRBJ2-3, with TRBD2 matching over 8 bases. Germline V gene data show CDR1 as MGHRA and CDR2 as YSYEKL. CDR3 size: 19 residues. The J segment lost 2 bases and the V segment lost 0 bases, leaving 13 bases of the junction unmatched. The CDR3 sequence: CASSQDSADRGGLTDTQYF. The CDR3 region has the DNA TGCGCCAGCAGCCAAGATTCGGCCGATCGGGGGGGCCTCACAGATACGCAGTATTTT.

This clone was seen a few times. V gene TRBV5-8 combines with J gene TRBJ2-7; TRBD1 matches 7 bases. This CDR3 is built from 13 residues. V dropped 4 bases and J dropped 9; count of bases not matched to a gene: 10. The germline gives CDR1 SGHTS, CDR2 YDEGEE. CDR3 in amino acids: CASSLGTVGPQYF. The DNA of the CDR3 is TGTGCCAGCAGCCTCGGGACAGTTGGCCCGCAGTACTTC.

This sequence joins TRBV7-8 and TRBJ2-2; perhaps TRBD2 as D (5 bases). V gave up 2 bases and J gave up 7 bases, with 14 bases separating them. Germline CDR1 reads SGHVS; CDR2 reads FQNEAQ. CDR3 length: 15 amino acids. CDR3 DNA: TGTGCCAGCAGCTTATTGGTGAGCGGTGGCGGGGAGCTGTTTTTT. This sequence encodes CASSLLVSGGGELFF.

The genes are TRBV27 and TRBJ2-5; 8 bases are shared with TRBD1. V lost 6 bases to trimming and J lost 5 bases; unmatched junction nucleotides: 14. The CDR3 loop spans 16 amino acids. Germline lookup yields CDR1 MNHEY and CDR2 SMNVEV (reference sequence). The CDR3 here is CASSTTLSRGRETQYF. The CDR3 DNA is TGTGCCAGCAGCACCACCTTATCCAGGGGGCGGGAGACCCAGTACTTC.